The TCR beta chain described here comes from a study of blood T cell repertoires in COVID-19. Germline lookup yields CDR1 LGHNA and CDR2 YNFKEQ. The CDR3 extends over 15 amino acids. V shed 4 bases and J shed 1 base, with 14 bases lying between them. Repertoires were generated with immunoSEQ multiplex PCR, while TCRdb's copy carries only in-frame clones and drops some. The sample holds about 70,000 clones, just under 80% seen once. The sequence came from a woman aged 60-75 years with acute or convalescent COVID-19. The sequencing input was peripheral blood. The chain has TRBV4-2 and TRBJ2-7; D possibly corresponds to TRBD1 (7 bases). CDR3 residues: CASSPGGQWSYEQYF. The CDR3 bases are TGTGCCAGCAGCCCCGGGGGACAGTGGTCCTACGAGCAGTACTTC.